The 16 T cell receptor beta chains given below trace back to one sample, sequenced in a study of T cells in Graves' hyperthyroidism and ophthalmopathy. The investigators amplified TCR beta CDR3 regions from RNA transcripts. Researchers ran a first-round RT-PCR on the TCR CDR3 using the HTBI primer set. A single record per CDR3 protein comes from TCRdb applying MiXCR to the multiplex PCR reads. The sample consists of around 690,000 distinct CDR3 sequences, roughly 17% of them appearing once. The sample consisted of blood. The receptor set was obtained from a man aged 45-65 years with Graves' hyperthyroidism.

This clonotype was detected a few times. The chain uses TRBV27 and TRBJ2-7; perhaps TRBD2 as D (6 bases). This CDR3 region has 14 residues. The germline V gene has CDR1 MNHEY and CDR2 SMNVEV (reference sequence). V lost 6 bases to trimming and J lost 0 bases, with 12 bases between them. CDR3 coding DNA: TGTGCCAGCAGAAGGAGGGAGCTCTCCTACGAGCAGTACTTC. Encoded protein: CASRRRELSYEQYF.

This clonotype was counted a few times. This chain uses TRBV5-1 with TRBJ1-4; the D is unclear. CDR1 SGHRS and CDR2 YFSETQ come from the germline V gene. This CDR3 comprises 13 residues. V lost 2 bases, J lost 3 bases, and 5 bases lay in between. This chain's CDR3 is CASSFGPNEKLFF. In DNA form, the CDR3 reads TGCGCCAGCAGCTTTGGACCTAATGAAAAACTGTTTTTT.

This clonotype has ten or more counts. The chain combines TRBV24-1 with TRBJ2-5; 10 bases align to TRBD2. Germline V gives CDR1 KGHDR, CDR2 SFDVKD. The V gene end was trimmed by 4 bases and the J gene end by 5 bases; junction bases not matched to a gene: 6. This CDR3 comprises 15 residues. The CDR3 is CATSEKGLAVETQYF. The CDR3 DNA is TGTGCCACCAGTGAAAAAGGACTAGCGGTTGAGACCCAGTACTTC.

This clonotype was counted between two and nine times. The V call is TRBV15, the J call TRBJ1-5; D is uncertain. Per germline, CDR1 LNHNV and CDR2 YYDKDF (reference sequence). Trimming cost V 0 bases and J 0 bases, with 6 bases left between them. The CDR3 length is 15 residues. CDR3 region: CATSRDGNSNQPQHF. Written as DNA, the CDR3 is TGTGCCACCAGCAGAGACGGAAATAGCAATCAGCCCCAGCATTTT.

The CDR3 bases are TGCGCCAGCAGCGGGGCCCCAGGGCCCATGAACACTGAAGCTTTCTTT. Residues: CASSGAPGPMNTEAFF. This chain uses TRBV4-1 with TRBJ1-1; TRBD1 is a possible D gene (5 bases). The ends were cut back, 5 bases at V and 0 bases at J, with 16 bases in the middle. The CDR3 is made up of 16 amino acids. Germline V gives CDR1 MGHRA, CDR2 YSYEKL.

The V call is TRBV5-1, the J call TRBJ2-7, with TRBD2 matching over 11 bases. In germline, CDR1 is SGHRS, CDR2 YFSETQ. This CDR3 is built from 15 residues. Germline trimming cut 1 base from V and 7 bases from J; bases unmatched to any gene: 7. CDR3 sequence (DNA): TGCGCCAGCAGCTTGATAGCGGGAGGGCCTAGTGAGCAGTACTTC. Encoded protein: CASSLIAGGPSEQYF.

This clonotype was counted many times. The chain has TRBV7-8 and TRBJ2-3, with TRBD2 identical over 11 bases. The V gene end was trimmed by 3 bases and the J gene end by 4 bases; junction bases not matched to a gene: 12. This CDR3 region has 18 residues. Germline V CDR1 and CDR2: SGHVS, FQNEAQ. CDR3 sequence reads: CASSFLAGGPSVSDTQYF. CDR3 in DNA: TGTGCCAGCAGCTTCCTAGCGGGAGGCCCCTCCGTTTCAGATACGCAGTATTTT.

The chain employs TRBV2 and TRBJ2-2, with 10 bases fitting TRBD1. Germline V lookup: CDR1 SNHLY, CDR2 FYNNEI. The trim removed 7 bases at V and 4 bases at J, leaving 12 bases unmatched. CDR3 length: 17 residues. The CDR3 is CASTGMDRGAGTGELFF. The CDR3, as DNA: TGTGCCAGCACCGGAATGGACAGGGGGGCGGGCACCGGGGAGCTGTTTTTT.

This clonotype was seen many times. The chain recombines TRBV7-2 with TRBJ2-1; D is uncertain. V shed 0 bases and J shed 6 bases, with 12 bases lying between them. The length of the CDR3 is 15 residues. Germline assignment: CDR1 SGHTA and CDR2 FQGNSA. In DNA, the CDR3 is TGTGCCAGCAGCTTAGCAGATTTAGCAGGCAATGAGCAGTTCTTC. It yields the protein CASSLADLAGNEQFF. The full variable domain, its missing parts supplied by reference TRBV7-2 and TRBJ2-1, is GAGVSQSPSNKVTEKGKDVELRCDPISGHTALYWYRQSLGQGLEFLIYFQGNSAPDKSGLPSDRFSAERTGGSVSTLTIQRTQQEDSAVYLCASSLADLAGNEQFFGPGTRLTVL.

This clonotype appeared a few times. This CDR3 reads CASSPQKSFNYGYTF. Written as DNA, the CDR3 is TGTGCCAGCTCACCACAAAAGAGTTTTAACTATGGCTACACCTTC. The chain recombines TRBV18 with TRBJ1-2; D is undetermined. The V gene's germline CDR1 is KGHSH and CDR2 LQKENI. Trimming left V 1 base short and J 1 base short, with 10 bases between. The CDR3 runs to 15 residues.

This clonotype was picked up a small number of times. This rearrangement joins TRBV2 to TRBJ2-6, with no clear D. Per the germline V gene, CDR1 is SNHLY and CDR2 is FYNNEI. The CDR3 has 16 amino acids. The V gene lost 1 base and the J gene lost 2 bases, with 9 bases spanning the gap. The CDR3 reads CASSEGLTTGANVLTF. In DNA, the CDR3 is TGTGCCAGCAGTGAAGGGCTCACAACTGGGGCCAACGTCCTGACTTTC. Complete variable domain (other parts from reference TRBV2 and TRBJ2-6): EPEVTQTPSHQVTQMGQEVILRCVPISNHLYFYWYRQILGQKVEFLVSFYNNEISEKSEIFDDQFSVERPDGSNFTLKIRSTKLEDSAMYFCASSEGLTTGANVLTFGAGSRLTVL.

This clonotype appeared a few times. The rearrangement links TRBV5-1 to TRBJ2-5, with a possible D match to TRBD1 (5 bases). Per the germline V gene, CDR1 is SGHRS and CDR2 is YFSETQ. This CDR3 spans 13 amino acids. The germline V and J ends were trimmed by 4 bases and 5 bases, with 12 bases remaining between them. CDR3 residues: CASSPRWGETQYF. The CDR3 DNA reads TGCGCCAGCAGCCCAAGATGGGGCGAGACCCAGTACTTC.

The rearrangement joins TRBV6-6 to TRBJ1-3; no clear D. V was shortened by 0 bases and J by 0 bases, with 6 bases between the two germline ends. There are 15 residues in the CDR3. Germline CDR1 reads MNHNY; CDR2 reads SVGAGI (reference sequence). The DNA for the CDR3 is TGTGCCAGCAGTTACTCGATAAGCTCTGGAAACACCATATATTTT. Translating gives CASSYSISSGNTIYF.

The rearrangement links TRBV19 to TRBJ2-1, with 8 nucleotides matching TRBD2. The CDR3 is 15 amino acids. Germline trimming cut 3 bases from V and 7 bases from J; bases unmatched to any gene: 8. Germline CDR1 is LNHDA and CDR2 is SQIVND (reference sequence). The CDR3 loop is CASSIPITGGNEQFF. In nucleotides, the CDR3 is TGTGCCAGTAGTATTCCTATAACGGGGGGGAATGAGCAGTTCTTC.

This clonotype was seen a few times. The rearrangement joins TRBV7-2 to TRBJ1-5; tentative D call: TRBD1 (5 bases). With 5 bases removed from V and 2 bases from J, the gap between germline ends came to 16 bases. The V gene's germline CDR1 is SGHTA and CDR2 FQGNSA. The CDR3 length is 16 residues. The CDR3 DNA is TGTGCCAGCAGCCTTCTTGGGGGTGTGGGCAATCAGCCCCAGCATTTT. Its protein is CASSLLGGVGNQPQHF. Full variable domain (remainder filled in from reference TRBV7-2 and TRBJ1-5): GAGVSQSPSNKVTEKGKDVELRCDPISGHTALYWYRQSLGQGLEFLIYFQGNSAPDKSGLPSDRFSAERTGGSVSTLTIQRTQQEDSAVYLCASSLLGGVGNQPQHFGDGTRLSIL.

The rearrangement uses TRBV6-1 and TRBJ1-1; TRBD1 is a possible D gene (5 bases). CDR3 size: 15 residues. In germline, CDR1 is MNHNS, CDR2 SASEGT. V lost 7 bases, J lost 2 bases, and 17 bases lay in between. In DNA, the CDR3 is TGTGCCAGCAATAAAAACAGGTTCACTAACACTGAAGCTTTCTTT. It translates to CASNKNRFTNTEAFF.